This T cell receptor beta chain was recovered during a study of blood T cells in healthy people across ages. Across the whole study: Roughly one uniquely barcoded beta molecule per two T cells was captured. Notes on the study in general: Since the PBMCs were unsorted, naive and antigen-experienced cells could not be conclusively compared.

After removal of 2 bases from V and 5 bases from J, the junction contained 3 bases not matched to a gene. The CDR3 covers 15 residues. Per the germline V gene, CDR1 is MGHDK and CDR2 is SYGVNS. On this clonotype: Its antigen is unidentified.

A second about 7 to 11 cycle PCR used barcoded and J-beta primers. Each CDR3 protein is one row after TCRdb ran MiXCR on the 5' RACE reads. The data contain approximately 800,000 distinct CDR3 sequences, around 24% of them singletons. The same specimen was also included in a second study, on T cells of mothers and their children. That work contributes: Sequencing got over 9 million TCR beta CDR3 reads from each mother and roughly 2.7 million from each child. Thymic selection shapes TCR recombination output in related pairs, and it does so similarly in unrelated pairs.

The sequenced material came from blood. This receptor was taken from a boy under 18 in good health. The chain uses TRBV25-1 and TRBJ1-4; TRBD1 matches at 9 bases. CDR3 residues: CASSETGQGNEKLFF. The CDR3 DNA reads as TGTGCCAGCAGTGAAACCGGACAGGGGAATGAAAAACTGTTTTTT.